The clone carrying this T cell receptor beta chain is deemed medium-sized (0.01 to 0.1%). Its antigen is unknown. Time point specified: sample taken at primary tumor resection. This record comes from a study of spatial heterogeneity in lung cancer. The overall study: Detection consistently yielded more beta chains than alpha chains. General observations from the study: Estimated TCR-seq coverage of tumor T cells was only around 7% for alpha chains. For beta chains, the corresponding estimate was about 13%. Tumor mutation count correlated with how many alpha and beta TCRs expanded intratumorally.

TCRdb re-called the 5' RACE reads with MiXCR, one entry per CDR3 protein. The sample carries roughly 3,000 distinct CDR3 sequences, 8% to 10% recorded once. The CDR3 spans 15 residues. CDR1 and CDR2 from the germline V gene are SGHTA and FQGNSA. Trimming left V 5 bases short and J 0 bases short, with 11 bases between. The TCR sequence derives from a female donor with early-stage non-small cell lung cancer. Material: lung tumor tissue, obtained at surgery. This chain links TRBV7-2 with TRBJ2-1; D gene unclear. The CDR3 coding sequence is TGTGCCAGCAGCCAGTATAGGAGCTCCTACAATGAGCAGTTCTTC. Its protein is CASSQYRSSYNEQFF.